Below, 6 T cell receptor beta chains from the same sample are listed, as sequenced in a study of response to subunit inactivated influenza vaccine. TCRdb reanalysed the RT-PCR reads using MiXCR and keeps one entry per CDR3 protein. In the table there are roughly 630,000 distinct CDR3 sequences, around 13% of which are singletons. The sequencing here drew on PBMCs from blood, taken around 14 days before vaccination. These receptors were collected from a man in his fifties or sixties who received an inactivated influenza vaccine.

This clonotype came up many times. V usage is TRBV10-3 and J usage is TRBJ2-3; the match to TRBD2 covers 7 bases. The CDR3 contains 15 residues. Germline V lookup: CDR1 ENHRY, CDR2 SYGVKD. V trimming: 0 bases; J trimming: 4 bases; junction bases outside the gene matches: 4. The CDR3 region is CAISESGGSADTQYF. The CDR3 coding sequence is TGTGCCATCAGTGAGTCCGGCGGGAGTGCAGATACGCAGTATTTT.

The rearrangement joins TRBV12-3 or TRBV12-4 to TRBJ2-5, with 7 bases lining up with TRBD1. The CDR3 covers 15 residues. The V and J ends lost 3 bases and 0 bases, in that order; junction bases with no gene match: 4. Here the CDR3 reads CASSFGRGYQETQYF. CDR3 sequence (DNA): TGTGCCAGCAGTTTTGGCAGGGGGTACCAAGAGACCCAGTACTTC.

This clonotype came up many times. The rearrangement links TRBV3-1 to TRBJ1-1; D remains ambiguous. The ends were cut back, 2 bases at V and 8 bases at J, with 9 bases in the middle. CDR3 size: 12 residues. In germline, CDR1 is LGHDT, CDR2 YNNKEL (reference sequence). CDR3 DNA sequence: TGTGCCAGCAGCCAATCCTCGCTAGAAGCTTTCTTT. It translates to CASSQSSLEAFF. Drawing the rest from reference TRBV3-1 and TRBJ1-1, the complete variable domain is DTAVSQTPKYLVTQMGNDKSIKCEQNLGHDTMYWYKQDSKKFLKIMFSYNNKELIINETVPNRFSPKSPDKAHLNLHINSLELGDSAVYFCASSQSSLEAFFGQGTRLTVV.

The rearrangement joins TRBV20-1 to TRBJ1-5; D is undetermined. Germline assignment: CDR1 DFQATT and CDR2 SNEGSKA (reference sequence). The CDR3 is made up of 12 amino acids. V lost 5 bases and J 4 bases, leaving 9 bases between the germline ends. In nucleotides, the CDR3 is TGCAGTGCTGGCATACGTAATCAGCCCCAGCATTTT. This sequence encodes CSAGIRNQPQHF.

This clonotype was observed a handful of times. V and J are TRBV29-1 and TRBJ2-3, with 9 bases fitting TRBD2. This CDR3 has 16 residues. J gave up 4 bases and V 1 base, and 9 bases lay outside the gene matches. From germline, CDR1 is SQVTM and CDR2 ANQGSEA. CDR3 coding DNA: TGCAGCGTTGAAGCCCAGCACCTAGCGGGACCAGATACGCAGTATTTT. Amino acids: CSVEAQHLAGPDTQYF.

This chain connects TRBV11-2 to TRBJ2-3; 8 bases are a match to TRBD1. The CDR3 spans 14 residues. V lost 6 bases, J lost 4 bases, and 6 bases stayed unmatched. Germline-derived CDR1 and CDR2 are SGHAT and FQNNGV. DNA of the CDR3: TGTGCCAGCAGGTCTACAGGGGGGCCAGATACGCAGTATTTT. Translated, it gives CASRSTGGPDTQYF.